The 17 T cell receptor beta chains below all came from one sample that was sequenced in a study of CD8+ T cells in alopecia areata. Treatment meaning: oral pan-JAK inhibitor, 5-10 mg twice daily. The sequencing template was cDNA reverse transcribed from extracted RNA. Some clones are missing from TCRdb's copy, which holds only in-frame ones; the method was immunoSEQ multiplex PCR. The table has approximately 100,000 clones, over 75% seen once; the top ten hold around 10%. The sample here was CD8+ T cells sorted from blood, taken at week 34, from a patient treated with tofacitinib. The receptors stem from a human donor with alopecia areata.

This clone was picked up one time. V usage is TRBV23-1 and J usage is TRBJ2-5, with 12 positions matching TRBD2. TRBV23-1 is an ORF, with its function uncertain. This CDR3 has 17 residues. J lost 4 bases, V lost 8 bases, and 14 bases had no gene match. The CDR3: CASPTGDRGLAGETQYF. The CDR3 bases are TGCGCCAGCCCAACAGGCGATCGGGGACTAGCGGGAGAGACCCAGTACTTC.

The DNA of the CDR3 is TGTGCCAGCAGCTTCGGAGGGTGGTCCTACGAGCAGTACTTC. Translation: CASSFGGWSYEQYF. The J gene is TRBJ2-7, the V gene TRBV7-9; tentative D call: TRBD2 (6 bases). The ends were cut back, 3 bases at V and 1 base at J, with 10 bases in the middle. In germline, CDR1 is SEHNR, CDR2 FQNEAQ (reference sequence). This CDR3 has 14 residues. Full variable domain (outside the CDR3, taken from reference TRBV7-9 and TRBJ2-7): DTGVSQNPRHKITKRGQNVTFRCDPISEHNRLYWYRQTLGQGPEFLTYFQNEAQLEKSRLLSDRFSAERPKGSFSTLEIQRTEQGDSAMYLCASSFGGWSYEQYFGPGTRLTVT.

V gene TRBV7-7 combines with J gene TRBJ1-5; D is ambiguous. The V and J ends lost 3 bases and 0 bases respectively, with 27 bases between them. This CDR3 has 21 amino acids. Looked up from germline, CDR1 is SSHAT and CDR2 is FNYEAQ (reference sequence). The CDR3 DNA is TGTGCCAGCAGCTTTCTCCACCCCCCCACGGGCGGCAGTTATAGCAATCAGCCCCAGCATTTT. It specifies CASSFLHPPTGGSYSNQPQHF.

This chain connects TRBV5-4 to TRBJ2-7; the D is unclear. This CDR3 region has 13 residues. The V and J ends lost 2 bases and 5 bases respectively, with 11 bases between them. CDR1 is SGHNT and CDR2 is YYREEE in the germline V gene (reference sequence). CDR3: CASSLGGSDEQYF. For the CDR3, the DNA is TGTGCCAGCAGCTTAGGTGGATCCGACGAGCAGTACTTC.

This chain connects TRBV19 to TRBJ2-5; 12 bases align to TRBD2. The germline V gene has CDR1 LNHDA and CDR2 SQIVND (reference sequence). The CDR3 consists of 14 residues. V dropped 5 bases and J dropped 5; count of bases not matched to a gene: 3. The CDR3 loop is CASSPGLAGETQYF. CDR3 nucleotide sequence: TGTGCCAGTAGTCCCGGACTAGCGGGGGAGACCCAGTACTTC.

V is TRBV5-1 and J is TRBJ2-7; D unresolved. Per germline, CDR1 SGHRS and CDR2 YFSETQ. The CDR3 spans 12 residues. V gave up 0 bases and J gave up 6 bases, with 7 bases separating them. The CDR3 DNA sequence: TGCGCCAGCAGCTTGGGAGGCCCCGAGCAGTACTTC. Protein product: CASSLGGPEQYF.

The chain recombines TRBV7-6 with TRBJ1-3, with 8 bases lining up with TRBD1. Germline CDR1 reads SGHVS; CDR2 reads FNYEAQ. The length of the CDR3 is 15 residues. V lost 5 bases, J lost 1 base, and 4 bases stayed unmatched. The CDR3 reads CASSEWTGSGNTIYF. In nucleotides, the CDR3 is TGTGCCAGCAGCGAGTGGACAGGGTCTGGAAACACCATATATTTT.

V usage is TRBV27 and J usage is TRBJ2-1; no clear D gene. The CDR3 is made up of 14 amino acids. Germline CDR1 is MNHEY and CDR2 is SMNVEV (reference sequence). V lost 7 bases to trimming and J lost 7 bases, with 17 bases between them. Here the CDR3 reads CASNWSGVGNEQFF. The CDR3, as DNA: TGTGCCAGCAATTGGAGTGGAGTGGGTAATGAGCAGTTCTTC.

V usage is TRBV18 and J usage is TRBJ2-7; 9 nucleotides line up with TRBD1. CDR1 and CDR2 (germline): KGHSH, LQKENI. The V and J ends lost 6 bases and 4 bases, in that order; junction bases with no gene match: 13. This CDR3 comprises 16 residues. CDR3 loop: CASSPSGTGSSYEQYF. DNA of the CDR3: TGTGCCAGCTCTCCCTCCGGGACAGGGAGCTCTTACGAGCAGTACTTC.

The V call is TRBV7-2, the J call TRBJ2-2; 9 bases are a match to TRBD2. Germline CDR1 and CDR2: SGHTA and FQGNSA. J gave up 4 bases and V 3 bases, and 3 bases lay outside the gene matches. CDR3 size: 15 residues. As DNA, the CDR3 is TGTGCCAGCAGCTTTTTGCGGGAGGGCACCGGGGAGCTGTTTTTT. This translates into CASSFLREGTGELFF.

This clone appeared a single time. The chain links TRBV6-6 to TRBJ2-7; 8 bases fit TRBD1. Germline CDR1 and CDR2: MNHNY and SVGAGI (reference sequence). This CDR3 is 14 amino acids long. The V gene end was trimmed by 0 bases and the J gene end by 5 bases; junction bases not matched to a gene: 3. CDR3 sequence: CASSYSDRAHEQYF. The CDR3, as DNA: TGTGCCAGCAGTTACTCGGACAGGGCGCACGAGCAGTACTTC.

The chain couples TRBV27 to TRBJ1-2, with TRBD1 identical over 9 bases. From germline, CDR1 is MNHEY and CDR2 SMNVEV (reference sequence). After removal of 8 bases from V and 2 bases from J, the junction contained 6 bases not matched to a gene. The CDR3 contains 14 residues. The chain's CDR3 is CASAWGQGNYGYTF. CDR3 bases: TGTGCCAGCGCTTGGGGACAGGGAAACTATGGCTACACCTTC.

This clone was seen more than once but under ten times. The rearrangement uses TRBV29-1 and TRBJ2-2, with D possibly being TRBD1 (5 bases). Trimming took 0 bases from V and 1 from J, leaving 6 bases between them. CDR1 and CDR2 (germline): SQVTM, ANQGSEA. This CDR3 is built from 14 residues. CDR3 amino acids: CSVEEQVNTGELFF. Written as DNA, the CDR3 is TGCAGCGTTGAAGAACAGGTGAACACCGGGGAGCTGTTTTTT.

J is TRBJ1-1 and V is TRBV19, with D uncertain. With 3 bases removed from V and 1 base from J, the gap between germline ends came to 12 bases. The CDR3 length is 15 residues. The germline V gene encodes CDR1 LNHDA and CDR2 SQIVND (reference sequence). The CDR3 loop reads CASSIGQEGNTEAFF. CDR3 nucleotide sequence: TGTGCCAGTAGTATCGGTCAGGAGGGGAACACTGAAGCTTTCTTT.

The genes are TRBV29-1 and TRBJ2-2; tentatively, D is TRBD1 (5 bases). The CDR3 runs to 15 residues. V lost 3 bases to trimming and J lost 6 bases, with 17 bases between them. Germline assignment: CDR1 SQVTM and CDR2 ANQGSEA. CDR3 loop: CSVEFQGRIPGELFF. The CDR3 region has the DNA TGCAGCGTTGAGTTCCAGGGAAGGATCCCCGGGGAGCTGTTTTTT.

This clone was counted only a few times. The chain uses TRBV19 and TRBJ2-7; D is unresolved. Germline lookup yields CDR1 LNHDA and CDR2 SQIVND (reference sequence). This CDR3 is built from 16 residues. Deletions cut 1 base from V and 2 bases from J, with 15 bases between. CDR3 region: CASSIGPVGFTYEQYF. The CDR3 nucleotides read TGTGCCAGTAGTATAGGGCCTGTGGGGTTCACCTACGAGCAGTACTTC.

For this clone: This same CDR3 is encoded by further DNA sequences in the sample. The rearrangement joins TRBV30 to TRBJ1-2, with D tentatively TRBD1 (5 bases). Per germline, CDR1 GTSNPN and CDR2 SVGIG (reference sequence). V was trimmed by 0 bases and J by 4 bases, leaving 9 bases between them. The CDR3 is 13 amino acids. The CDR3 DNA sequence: TGTGCCTGGAGTGTGGGGCAGGGCTATGGCTACACCTTC. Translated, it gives CAWSVGQGYGYTF.